This T cell receptor beta chain comes out of a study of T cell repertoires in cytomegalovirus infection. Study information: Through public TCR beta signatures, both CMV infection and matching HLA type were indicated.

Comment on this clonotype: Its antigen is unknown.

The J segment lost 6 bases and the V segment lost 4 bases, leaving 7 bases of the junction unmatched. Germline V gives CDR1 ENHRY, CDR2 SYGVKD. This CDR3 contains 14 residues. TCRdb redid the calling of the reads with MiXCR, one entry per CDR3 protein. The sample has more than 250,000 distinct CDR3 sequences; approximately 25% are singletons. Sequenced material: cultured PBMCs, taken from culture after CMV antigen stimulation. This clonotype was obtained from a human donor in good health (CMV status not recorded). Some clones in this sample may be carry-over from other donors' samples. The rearrangement uses TRBV10-3 and TRBJ2-3; 7 nucleotides align to TRBD2. The CDR3 is CAISGASGSDTQYF. CDR3 sequence (DNA): TGTGCCATCAGTGGGGCTAGCGGATCGGATACGCAGTATTTT.